Each of the 8 T cell receptor beta chains below was sequenced from the same sample in a study of spatial heterogeneity in lung cancer. Documented time point: sample taken at primary tumor resection. Unsorted tumor, nontumor lung tissue or cryopreserved PBMC supplied the whole RNA. Using its own MiXCR run on the 5' RACE reads, TCRdb lists one record per CDR3 protein. Of about 85,000 distinct CDR3 sequences listed, approximately 20% are singletons. Source: PBMCs, taken at surgery. Receptors originate from a male donor with early-stage non-small cell lung cancer.

For the CDR3, the DNA is TGTGCCAGCAGTGATCGGCTAGCGACAGATACGCAGTATTTT. Translation: CASSDRLATDTQYF. The chain uses TRBV25-1 and TRBJ2-3, with D possibly being TRBD2 (6 bases). In germline, CDR1 is MGHDK, CDR2 SYGVNS. The length of the CDR3 is 14 residues. V lost 3 bases to trimming and J lost 3 bases, with 10 bases between them.

The chain links TRBV6-5 to TRBJ2-5, with D possibly being TRBD1 or TRBD2 (6 bases each). The germline gives CDR1 MNHEY, CDR2 SVGAGI. V shed 6 bases and J shed 4 bases, with 18 bases lying between them. This CDR3 region has 15 residues. The CDR3: CASRAPAEGGETQYF. The DNA for the CDR3 is TGTGCCAGCAGGGCCCCTGCGGAGGGGGGAGAGACCCAGTACTTC.

This clonotype appeared a single time. V is TRBV9 and J is TRBJ2-7; D might be TRBD2 (5 bases). V was pared by 0 bases and J by 1 base, with 11 bases between. The CDR3 spans 15 residues. The germline CDR1 and CDR2 sequences are SGDLS and YYNGEE. The CDR3 DNA is TGTGCCAGCAGCGTAGAGGCGGGTGGATCCTACGAGCAGTACTTC. It encodes CASSVEAGGSYEQYF. The full variable domain, in which reference TRBV9 and TRBJ2-7 provide the parts outside the CDR3, is DSGVTQTPKHLITATGQRVTLRCSPRSGDLSVYWYQQSLDQGLQFLIQYYNGEERAKGNILERFSAQQFPDLHSELNLSSLELGDSALYFCASSVEAGGSYEQYFGPGTRLTVT.

This clonotype was recorded many times. The chain recombines TRBV7-9 with TRBJ2-2, with D tentatively TRBD1 or TRBD2 (5 bases each). Deletions cut 5 bases from V and 4 bases from J, with 8 bases between. This CDR3 is built from 13 residues. Germline CDR1 reads SEHNR; CDR2 reads FQNEAQ (reference sequence). CDR3 nucleotide sequence: TGTGCCAGCAGCCGGGACGGCACCGGGGAGCTGTTTTTT. It is translated as CASSRDGTGELFF.

The chain links TRBV28 to TRBJ2-1; D remains unclear. Germline-derived CDR1 and CDR2 are MDHEN and SYDVKM. The CDR3 covers 12 residues. V gave up 2 bases and J gave up 9 bases, with 8 bases separating them. The CDR3 sequence: CASSLQFGEQFF. The CDR3 DNA sequence: TGTGCCAGCAGTTTACAGTTTGGTGAGCAGTTCTTC.

A few counts support this clonotype. CDR3 nucleotides: TGTGCCAGCAGTGTAGGGGGGAGCTCCTACAATGAGCAGTTCTTC. Amino acids: CASSVGGSSYNEQFF. The chain employs TRBV2 and TRBJ2-1; D may correspond to TRBD1 or TRBD2 (6 bases each). This CDR3 has 15 amino acids. Trimming took 4 bases from V and 0 from J, leaving 10 bases between them. Germline loops: CDR1 SNHLY, CDR2 FYNNEI.

V and J are TRBV15 and TRBJ1-2; D gene unclear. The CDR3 is 16 residues long. Looked up from germline, CDR1 is LNHNV and CDR2 is YYDKDF (reference sequence). The germline V and J ends were trimmed by 0 bases and 8 bases, with 19 bases remaining between them. CDR3 nucleotide sequence: TGTGCCACCAGCAGAGATCGAGCAGAGGCCCTCTTAGGCTACACCTTC. This encodes CATSRDRAEALLGYTF.

This chain joins TRBV7-3 and TRBJ2-1; 7 positions agree with TRBD2. V gave up 4 bases and J gave up 7 bases; unmatched junction bases: 13. Germline values: CDR1 SGHTA, CDR2 FQGTGA. The CDR3 runs 16 residues. For the CDR3, the DNA is TGTGCCAGCAGCTACACCGGGACTACCCATAAGAATGAGCAGTTCTTC. This encodes CASSYTGTTHKNEQFF.